A selection of T cell receptor beta chains follows, all from one sample in a study of blood T cell repertoires in COVID-19. Sequencing used immunoSEQ multiplex PCR; TCRdb keeps in-frame clones, though not all of them. This repertoire shows about 120,000 clones, more than 80% found once; its top ten account for 25% to 30%. The sample consisted of peripheral blood. Every receptor here comes from a man between 65 and 85 years old with active or convalescent COVID-19. The CDR3 runs from the conserved cysteine through the conserved F or W. The order of the fields is V gene, D gene, clone size, J gene, CDR3 DNA, CDR3 protein. The D gene is left open where the match is weak. Clone size, where shown, is once, few, many, or a class for clones that have expanded.

v_call: TRBV7-6; d_call: TRBD2; clone_size: NA; j_call: TRBJ2-7; cdr3_nt: TGTGCCAGCAGCTTGACTAGCGGGGAATCCTACGAGCAGTACTTC; cdr3_aa: CASSLTSGESYEQYF
v_call: TRBV6-2/TRBV6-3; d_call: NA; clone_size: NA; j_call: TRBJ2-4; cdr3_nt: TGTGCCAGCAGTCCATTGGGCCTATCTGGAAACATTCAGTACTTC; cdr3_aa: CASSPLGLSGNIQYF
v_call: TRBV11-3; d_call: TRBD1; clone_size: NA; j_call: TRBJ2-1; cdr3_nt: TGTGCCAGCAGCCCAGGGACAGGGGGCTACTCCTACAATGAGCAGTTCTTC; cdr3_aa: CASSPGTGGYSYNEQFF
v_call: TRBV19; d_call: TRBD1; clone_size: NA; j_call: TRBJ2-7; cdr3_nt: TGTGCCAGTAGTTTCCGGGGACAGGGGAATTACGAGCAGTACTTC; cdr3_aa: CASSFRGQGNYEQYF
v_call: TRBV29-1; d_call: NA; clone_size: once; j_call: TRBJ2-3; cdr3_nt: TGCAGCGTTCAAGGGGGTACGGGAGTGGGAGATACGCAGTATTTT; cdr3_aa: CSVQGGTGVGDTQYF
v_call: TRBV28; d_call: NA; clone_size: NA; j_call: TRBJ1-1; cdr3_nt: TGTGCCAGCAGTTTACTTCGGACTGAAGCTTTCTTT; cdr3_aa: CASSLLRTEAFF
v_call: TRBV6-5; d_call: TRBD1; clone_size: NA; j_call: TRBJ1-1; cdr3_nt: TGTGCCAGCAGCGGACAGGGTCAATCAGGAGCTTTCTTT; cdr3_aa: CASSGQGQSGAFF
v_call: TRBV6-5; d_call: NA; clone_size: NA; j_call: TRBJ1-1; cdr3_nt: TGTGCCAGCTTGAGCAGGGAAACTGAAGCTTTCTTT; cdr3_aa: CASLSRETEAFF
v_call: TRBV3-1/TRBV3-2; d_call: TRBD2; clone_size: NA; j_call: TRBJ2-3; cdr3_nt: TGTGCCAGCAGCTACCTATTCAGCGGGAGGGTTACAGATACGCAGTATTTT; cdr3_aa: CASSYLFSGRVTDTQYF
v_call: TRBV6-2/TRBV6-3; d_call: NA; clone_size: NA; j_call: TRBJ1-4; cdr3_nt: TGTGCCAGCAGTTCTCGGTTTAATGAAAAACTGTTTTTT; cdr3_aa: CASSSRFNEKLFF
v_call: TRBV7-9; d_call: NA; clone_size: NA; j_call: TRBJ2-3; cdr3_nt: TGTGCCAGCAGTTCCCTTCCGGGTCCCCACACAGATACGCAGTATTTT; cdr3_aa: CASSSLPGPHTDTQYF
v_call: TRBV19; d_call: TRBD2; clone_size: NA; j_call: TRBJ2-2; cdr3_nt: TGTGCCAGTAGTAGAAGACTAGCGGGAGGATCGAACACCGGGGAGCTGTTTTTT; cdr3_aa: CASSRRLAGGSNTGELFF
v_call: TRBV15; d_call: NA; clone_size: NA; j_call: TRBJ1-5; cdr3_nt: TGTGCCACCAGCGTCTCGGGGGGAGACAATCAGCCCCAGCATTTT; cdr3_aa: CATSVSGGDNQPQHF
v_call: TRBV20-1; d_call: NA; clone_size: NA; j_call: TRBJ1-1; cdr3_nt: TGCAGTGCAGCAGGTGAAACTGAAGCTTTCTTT; cdr3_aa: CSAAGETEAFF
v_call: TRBV7-9; d_call: TRBD1; clone_size: NA; j_call: TRBJ1-2; cdr3_nt: TGTGCCAGCAGCTTAGTAGGAGGACAGGGTTCTGGTGGCTACACCTTC; cdr3_aa: CASSLVGGQGSGGYTF
v_call: TRBV18; d_call: NA; clone_size: NA; j_call: TRBJ1-1; cdr3_nt: TGTGCCAGCTCACCGACAGAGGTACCGAACACTGAAGCTTTCTTT; cdr3_aa: CASSPTEVPNTEAFF
v_call: TRBV3-1/TRBV3-2; d_call: NA; clone_size: NA; j_call: TRBJ2-1; cdr3_nt: TGTGCCAGCAGCCAAGAGGGAGCTGGGCGGGGAGCCTACAATGAGCAGTTCTTC; cdr3_aa: CASSQEGAGRGAYNEQFF
v_call: TRBV19; d_call: TRBD1; clone_size: NA; j_call: TRBJ1-1; cdr3_nt: TGTGCCAGTAGTTCAAGGGGGACAGGGCCGACCACTGAAGCTTTCTTT; cdr3_aa: CASSSRGTGPTTEAFF
v_call: TRBV18; d_call: TRBD2; clone_size: NA; j_call: TRBJ2-1; cdr3_nt: TGTGCCAGCTCACCGGGACTAGCGGGAGGGCCAGTATCAAATGAGCAGTTCTTC; cdr3_aa: CASSPGLAGGPVSNEQFF
v_call: TRBV4-1; d_call: NA; clone_size: NA; j_call: TRBJ2-3; cdr3_nt: TGCGCCAGCAGCCAAGCGGGAGAAAGCACAGATACGCAGTATTTT; cdr3_aa: CASSQAGESTDTQYF
v_call: TRBV6-5; d_call: TRBD1; clone_size: NA; j_call: TRBJ1-4; cdr3_nt: TGTGCCAGCAGGACAGGGGGGACTAATGAAAAACTGTTTTTT; cdr3_aa: CASRTGGTNEKLFF
v_call: TRBV5-8; d_call: NA; clone_size: NA; j_call: TRBJ2-7; cdr3_nt: TGTGCCAGCAGCTTGGTACAGGAACCTAATAAGCAGTACTTC; cdr3_aa: CASSLVQEPNKQYF
v_call: TRBV19; d_call: NA; clone_size: NA; j_call: TRBJ2-3; cdr3_nt: TGTGCCAGTAGTTCGCGGGAACGGGGAGATACGCAGTATTTT; cdr3_aa: CASSSRERGDTQYF
v_call: TRBV7-2; d_call: TRBD1; clone_size: NA; j_call: TRBJ2-7; cdr3_nt: TGTGCCAGCAGCTCCCGGGACAGGGGCCGCTCCTACGAGCAGTACTTC; cdr3_aa: CASSSRDRGRSYEQYF
v_call: TRBV6-5; d_call: TRBD2; clone_size: few; j_call: TRBJ2-7; cdr3_nt: TGTGCCAGCACCCCGGCGGCGGGAGGCATCTACGAGCAGTACTTC; cdr3_aa: CASTPAAGGIYEQYF
v_call: TRBV19; d_call: NA; clone_size: NA; j_call: TRBJ2-2; cdr3_nt: TGTGCCAGTAGTAATCTAGGCGGTAACACCGGGGAGCTGTTTTTT; cdr3_aa: CASSNLGGNTGELFF
v_call: TRBV7-9; d_call: TRBD2; clone_size: once; j_call: TRBJ2-1; cdr3_nt: TGTGCCAGCAGCCCCGCGGGACTAGTGGGTTATGAGCAGTTCTTC; cdr3_aa: CASSPAGLVGYEQFF
v_call: TRBV18; d_call: NA; clone_size: NA; j_call: TRBJ2-7; cdr3_nt: TGTGCCAGCTCCCCTAGCTCCTACGAGCAGTACTTC; cdr3_aa: CASSPSSYEQYF
v_call: TRBV7-9; d_call: TRBD2; clone_size: once; j_call: TRBJ2-3; cdr3_nt: TGTGCCAGCAGCCAACCTAAGATGAGCGGGAGCTCAGATACGCAGTATTTT; cdr3_aa: CASSQPKMSGSSDTQYF
v_call: TRBV18; d_call: NA; clone_size: NA; j_call: TRBJ2-1; cdr3_nt: TGTGCCAGCTCGGGGCTCACGAACAATGAGCAGTTCTTC; cdr3_aa: CASSGLTNNEQFF
v_call: TRBV19; d_call: NA; clone_size: NA; j_call: TRBJ1-1; cdr3_nt: TGTGCCAGTAGTCCTAGGAGAGATGAAGCTTTCTTT; cdr3_aa: CASSPRRDEAFF
v_call: TRBV27; d_call: NA; clone_size: NA; j_call: TRBJ1-2; cdr3_nt: TGTGCCAGCAGTTTAACGCTAGCTAACTATGGCTACACCTTC; cdr3_aa: CASSLTLANYGYTF
v_call: TRBV4-1; d_call: TRBD2; clone_size: NA; j_call: TRBJ2-1; cdr3_nt: TGCGCCAGCAGCCAAGAGGGCAAGACGGGAGGGCCGGGAAATGAGCAGTTCTTC; cdr3_aa: CASSQEGKTGGPGNEQFF
v_call: TRBV5-1; d_call: TRBD1; clone_size: NA; j_call: TRBJ1-1; cdr3_nt: TGCGCCAGCAGCGCGGGGGACAGGAGCACTGAAGCTTTCTTT; cdr3_aa: CASSAGDRSTEAFF
v_call: TRBV19; d_call: NA; clone_size: NA; j_call: TRBJ1-1; cdr3_nt: TGTGCCAGTACCCTAAGGGGTGGCGGCACTGAAGCTTTCTTT; cdr3_aa: CASTLRGGGTEAFF
v_call: TRBV6-5; d_call: TRBD2; clone_size: NA; j_call: TRBJ2-7; cdr3_nt: TGTGCCAGCAGCTTAGCGGGAAGATACGAGCAGTACTTC; cdr3_aa: CASSLAGRYEQYF
v_call: TRBV7-6; d_call: NA; clone_size: NA; j_call: TRBJ2-7; cdr3_nt: TGTGCCAGCAGCTTAGCGCTTTCGGGCGAGCAGTACTTC; cdr3_aa: CASSLALSGEQYF
v_call: TRBV27; d_call: NA; clone_size: NA; j_call: TRBJ1-6; cdr3_nt: TGTGCCAGCAGCCCCCAGGGGAGCCTGTCTTCACCCCTCCACTTT; cdr3_aa: CASSPQGSLSSPLHF
v_call: TRBV6-5; d_call: NA; clone_size: NA; j_call: TRBJ2-7; cdr3_nt: TGTGCCAGCGCCCTTGTAGTGGGAGAGGCCTACGAGCAGTACTTC; cdr3_aa: CASALVVGEAYEQYF
v_call: TRBV19; d_call: NA; clone_size: NA; j_call: TRBJ1-4; cdr3_nt: TGTGCCAGTAGTTCCCGAGTGTCAACTAATGAAAAACTGTTTTTT; cdr3_aa: CASSSRVSTNEKLFF
v_call: TRBV12-3/TRBV12-4; d_call: NA; clone_size: NA; j_call: TRBJ2-2; cdr3_nt: TGTGCCAGCAGTTCGGGGGACACCGGGGAGCTGTTTTTT; cdr3_aa: CASSSGDTGELFF
v_call: TRBV28; d_call: TRBD1; clone_size: NA; j_call: TRBJ2-7; cdr3_nt: TGTGCCAGCAGGCCCGGGGGGACAGGGGACTACGAGCAGTACTTC; cdr3_aa: CASRPGGTGDYEQYF
v_call: TRBV6-5; d_call: TRBD1; clone_size: NA; j_call: TRBJ2-7; cdr3_nt: TGTGCCAGCAGTTACTACGACGGACAGGCGGCCTACGAGCAGTACTTC; cdr3_aa: CASSYYDGQAAYEQYF